The 26 T cell receptor beta chains below come from one sample, sequenced in a study of blood T cell repertoires in COVID-19. The table came from immunoSEQ multiplex PCR; TCRdb's copy has only in-frame clones and leaves some out. The sample contains around 220,000 clones, just over 85% of which appear only once. The specimen was peripheral blood. The receptors shown here come from a man between 18 and 35 years old with active or convalescent COVID-19.

The rearrangement links TRBV6-2 or TRBV6-3 to TRBJ1-6; the D is unclear. This CDR3 has 14 amino acids. In germline, CDR1 is MNHEY, CDR2 SVGEGT. Trimming took off 2 bases at V and 8 bases at J, with 10 bases between the two ends. The DNA for the CDR3 is TGTGCCAGCAGTTACCCGGGAGTTTATTCACCCCTCCACTTT. This gives the protein CASSYPGVYSPLHF.

The V gene is TRBV6-1, the J gene TRBJ2-3; no clear D gene. V was trimmed by 1 base and J by 3 bases, leaving 14 bases between them. CDR1 and CDR2 (germline): MNHNS, SASEGT. CDR3 size: 16 residues. The CDR3 DNA sequence: TGTGCCAGCAGTGAAGGGGCCACCTATGTAACAGATACGCAGTATTTT. Its translation is CASSEGATYVTDTQYF.

The chain links TRBV27 to TRBJ2-2; 10 bases line up with TRBD1. The CDR3 runs 17 residues. The trim removed 4 bases at V and 0 bases at J, leaving 5 bases unmatched. CDR1 is MNHEY, CDR2 SMNVEV, per germline (reference sequence). The CDR3 nucleotides are TGTGCCAGCAGTTGGGGACAGGGGCACGCGAACACCGGGGAGCTGTTTTTT. It specifies CASSWGQGHANTGELFF.

This clone has only one observation. The chain recombines TRBV27 with TRBJ1-5; 8 positions agree with TRBD1. Trimming cost V 10 bases and J 3 bases; bases outside gene matches: 8. The germline CDR1 and CDR2 sequences are MNHEY and SMNVEV (reference sequence). The CDR3 loop spans 14 amino acids. The CDR3 region has the DNA TGTGCCACCCCCGGACAGGGCCCCAATCAGCCCCAGCATTTT. This gives the protein CATPGQGPNQPQHF.

The J gene is TRBJ2-3, the V gene TRBV28; D ambiguous. Germline lookup yields CDR1 MDHEN and CDR2 SYDVKM. The ends were cut back, 7 bases at V and 0 bases at J, with 11 bases in the middle. This CDR3 has 14 amino acids. CDR3 nucleotides: TGTGCCAGCAACTGGGCAGCTAGCACAGATACGCAGTATTTT. As protein: CASNWAASTDTQYF.

The CDR3 nucleotides are TGCGCCGTCGTCAGCGGGTCTTCCTACGAGCAGTACTTC. Protein: CAVVSGSSYEQYF. V gene TRBV10-2 combines with J gene TRBJ2-7; tentatively, D is TRBD2 (6 bases). Trimming cost V 11 bases and J 1 base, with 15 bases left between them. The germline CDR1 and CDR2 sequences are WSHSY and SAAADI. CDR3 length: 13 amino acids.

The table lists this clone with a count of one. The chain couples TRBV30 to TRBJ2-3; 7 bases match TRBD2. CDR3 length: 17 residues. Germline trimming cut 3 bases from V and 2 bases from J; bases unmatched to any gene: 14. Germline V gene sequence: CDR1 GTSNPN, CDR2 SVGIG (reference sequence). Here the CDR3 reads CAWRRPPLLAYTDTQYF. CDR3 bases: TGTGCCTGGAGGCGCCCCCCATTACTAGCGTACACAGATACGCAGTATTTT.

This rearrangement joins TRBV5-5 to TRBJ2-2; 12 nucleotides agree with TRBD2. J lost 6 bases, V lost 3 bases, and 3 bases had no gene match. Germline-derived CDR1 and CDR2 are SGHKS and YYEKEE (reference sequence). The length of the CDR3 is 15 residues. CDR3 sequence: CASSWGLAGPGELFF. The CDR3 coding sequence is TGTGCCAGCAGCTGGGGACTAGCGGGTCCCGGGGAGCTGTTTTTT.

V and J are TRBV7-9 and TRBJ1-1; 9 bases align to TRBD1. With V trimmed by 7 bases and J by 5 bases, 2 bases remained unmatched. The length of the CDR3 is 12 residues. Germline V gene sequence: CDR1 SEHNR, CDR2 FQNEAQ (reference sequence). The CDR3 sequence: CASTGTGTEAFF. The CDR3 DNA sequence: TGTGCCAGCACTGGGACAGGGACTGAAGCTTTCTTT.

The gene calls are TRBV9 and TRBJ2-2; 10 nucleotides agree with TRBD2. Losses at the gene ends were 0 bases for V and 5 bases for J; bases not matched to a gene: 10. Germline values: CDR1 SGDLS, CDR2 YYNGEE. The CDR3 is made up of 18 amino acids. CDR3 in amino acids: CASSVANGLADRTGELFF. Here the CDR3 DNA reads TGTGCCAGCAGCGTAGCTAACGGACTAGCGGATAGAACCGGGGAGCTGTTTTTT.

The gene calls are TRBV30 and TRBJ1-5; perhaps TRBD1 as D (5 bases). Germline V gene sequence: CDR1 GTSNPN, CDR2 SVGIG (reference sequence). CDR3 length: 15 residues. V gave up 0 bases and J gave up 6 bases, with 15 bases separating them. CDR3 region: CAWSVMAGRSQPQHF. DNA for the CDR3: TGTGCCTGGAGTGTAATGGCAGGGCGAAGTCAGCCCCAGCATTTT.

The chain carries TRBV12-2 and TRBJ1-5. TRBV12-2 is a recognized pseudogene. This CDR3 contains 16 residues. CDR3 region: CASRLNEEVLNQPQHF. The CDR3 nucleotides read TGTGCAAGTCGCTTAAACGAAGAGGTGCTCAATCAGCCCCAGCATTTT.

The rearrangement links TRBV29-1 to TRBJ1-1, with 7 bases fitting TRBD1. The CDR3 sequence is 13 residues long. CDR1 and CDR2 from the germline V gene are SQVTM and ANQGSEA. V lost 6 bases and J lost 2; bases outside the gene matches: 6. The CDR3 sequence is CSVETGFNTEAFF. The CDR3 coding sequence is TGCAGCGTAGAGACAGGGTTTAACACTGAAGCTTTCTTT.

This clone came up once. The rearrangement links TRBV3-1 (or the pseudogene TRBV3-2) to TRBJ2-7, with 11 bases aligning to TRBD2. J lost 4 bases, V lost 4 bases, and 6 bases had no gene match. This CDR3 region has 15 residues. Germline V gene lookup returns CDR1 LGHDT and CDR2 YNNKEL (reference sequence). The CDR3 DNA reads as TGTGCCAGCAGCCGGGGACTAGCGGAAATTTACGAGCAGTACTTC. Translation gives CASSRGLAEIYEQYF.

Concerning this clone itself: At one boundary the junction diverges from the germline segment, which might be a read error. This chain joins TRBV2 and TRBJ2-6; 9 bases are a match to TRBD1. This CDR3 is built from 16 residues. CDR1 SNHLY and CDR2 FYNNEI come from the germline V gene. The chain's CDR3 is CGNRGRPVTGANVLTF. DNA of the CDR3: TGCGGTAACAGGGGGCGGCCTGTTACTGGGGCCAACGTCCTGACTTTC.

The chain couples TRBV11-3 to TRBJ2-7, with 11 bases lining up with TRBD2. Germline values: CDR1 SGHNT, CDR2 YENEEA. CDR3 length equals 15 residues. V lost 5 bases and J lost 2; bases outside the gene matches: 5. The CDR3 coding sequence is TGTGCCAGCAGCCAGGGACTAGCGGACACCTACGAGCAGTACTTC. Translated: CASSQGLADTYEQYF. Full variable domain (remainder filled in from reference TRBV11-3 and TRBJ2-7): EAGVVQSPRYKIIEKKQPVAFWCNPISGHNTLYWYLQNLGQGPELLIRYENEEAVDDSQLPKDRFSAERLKGVDSTLKIQPAELGDSAVYLCASSQGLADTYEQYFGPGTRLTVT.

The table lists this clone with a few counts. The V call is TRBV27, the J call TRBJ2-2, with D perhaps TRBD2 (5 bases). V lost 1 base to trimming and J lost 2 bases, with 26 bases between them. This CDR3 comprises 21 residues. The germline V gene has CDR1 MNHEY and CDR2 SMNVEV (reference sequence). This chain's CDR3 is CASSLWRSGSSRQPNTGELFF. Here the CDR3 DNA reads TGTGCCAGCAGTTTATGGAGAAGCGGCAGCAGCAGACAACCCAACACCGGGGAGCTGTTTTTT.

The rearrangement joins TRBV28 to TRBJ2-3; weak D call: TRBD1 (6 bases). The V end was cut by 6 bases, the J end by 4 bases, with 17 bases between. CDR3 length equals 15 residues. Germline assignment: CDR1 MDHEN and CDR2 SYDVKM. The CDR3 coding sequence is TGTGCCAGCAGGCAGGAACAGGGTTGGGCAGATACGCAGTATTTT. Its translation is CASRQEQGWADTQYF.

The rearrangement uses TRBV6-2 or TRBV6-3 and TRBJ2-2, with 9 bases identical to TRBD2. Looked up from germline, CDR1 is MNHEY and CDR2 is SVGEGT. The CDR3 spans 15 residues. J lost 7 bases, V lost 4 bases, and 7 bases had no gene match. CDR3 loop: CASSSFGLASGELFF. The CDR3 nucleotides are TGTGCCAGCAGTTCCTTTGGACTAGCGAGCGGGGAGCTGTTTTTT.

The chain uses TRBV10-3 and TRBJ2-2; 11 nucleotides match TRBD2. CDR1 is ENHRY and CDR2 is SYGVKD in the germline V gene. V lost 6 bases and J lost 2; bases outside the gene matches: 2. CDR3 length: 15 residues. The CDR3 region is CAIRGTSGNTGELFF. The CDR3 bases are TGTGCCATCAGGGGGACTAGCGGTAACACCGGGGAGCTGTTTTTT.

The chain employs TRBV6-1 and TRBJ1-1, with D perhaps TRBD1 (6 bases). Trimming pared 3 bases from V and 2 bases from J, leaving 10 bases between. Germline CDR1 is MNHNS and CDR2 is SASEGT. The CDR3 loop spans 14 amino acids. CDR3 in amino acids: CASSDRQDNTEAFF. For the CDR3, the DNA is TGTGCCAGCAGTGATCGACAGGACAACACTGAAGCTTTCTTT.

This clone was seen only once. The rearrangement links TRBV27 to TRBJ2-7; D is possibly TRBD2 (6 bases). V lost 3 bases to trimming and J lost 2 bases, with 11 bases between them. The CDR3 runs to 14 residues. The germline CDR1 and CDR2 sequences are MNHEY and SMNVEV (reference sequence). CDR3 residues: CASSLEGSTYEQYF. The DNA for the CDR3 is TGTGCCAGCAGTTTGGAGGGGTCAACCTACGAGCAGTACTTC.

By share of the sample, this clone is medium-sized. The chain couples TRBV3-1 (or the pseudogene TRBV3-2) to TRBJ2-3; D not resolved. This CDR3 contains 15 residues. Germline V gene data show CDR1 as LGHDT and CDR2 as YNNKEL (reference sequence). The V and J ends lost 8 bases and 2 bases respectively, with 17 bases between them. The CDR3 DNA follows: TGTGCCAGCGGAGTCGACTCCTCAATCACAGATACGCAGTATTTT. Its translation: CASGVDSSITDTQYF.

V gene TRBV7-8 combines with J gene TRBJ1-2; D is perhaps TRBD1 (6 bases). V was trimmed by 0 bases and J by 8 bases, leaving 19 bases between them. From germline, CDR1 is SGHVS and CDR2 FQNEAQ. CDR3 size: 16 residues. The CDR3 protein is CASSLATSGGPAGYTF. CDR3 DNA sequence: TGTGCCAGCAGCTTAGCTACCTCCGGGGGGCCGGCAGGCTACACCTTC.

The chain is built from TRBV19 and TRBJ2-7; TRBD1 agrees at 10 bases. CDR1 and CDR2 (germline): LNHDA, SQIVND (reference sequence). The CDR3 spans 17 residues. V was pared by 2 bases and J by 0 bases, with 7 bases of the junction left unmatched. As DNA, the CDR3 is TGTGCCAGTAGTATATTCTCCGGGACAGGGGCCTCCTACGAGCAGTACTTC. It translates to CASSIFSGTGASYEQYF. The variable domain in full, completed from reference TRBV19 and TRBJ2-7, reads DGGITQSPKYLFRKEGQNVTLSCEQNLNHDAMYWYRQDPGQGLRLIYYSQIVNDFQKGDIAEGYSVSREKKESFPLTVTSAQKNPTAFYLCASSIFSGTGASYEQYFGPGTRLTVT.

This sequence joins TRBV18 and TRBJ1-3; D is ambiguous. The CDR3 has 17 amino acids. V was cut by 3 bases and J by 0 bases, with 15 bases left in between. The germline V gene encodes CDR1 KGHSH and CDR2 LQKENI. The CDR3 region is CASSPGLAGNSGNTIYF. The CDR3 DNA is TGTGCCAGCTCACCGGGTCTCGCGGGAAACTCTGGAAACACCATATATTTT.